Reported below is one TCR beta chain. The CDR3 length is 13 residues. Trimming took 8 bases from V and 2 from J, leaving 12 bases between them. CDR1 is SEHNR, CDR2 FQNEAQ, per germline (reference sequence). This specimen belongs to a study of shared clonotypes between healthy human individuals. Measured with immunoSEQ multiplex PCR; TCRdb has only the in-frame clones, and not every one. The sample consists of more than 550,000 clones, 90% of them appearing once. V gene TRBV7-9 combines with J gene TRBJ2-5; no clear D gene. Sequenced sample: memory CD8+ T cells from PBMCs. Specified subset: CD45RO+ cells pooled with CCR7-negative TemRA cells. The receptor was derived from a man aged 18 to 30 in good health. Some clones in this sample may be carry-over from other donors' samples. The CDR3 nucleotides are TGTGCCAGCCGCCCCAGGCAACAAGAGACCCAGTACTTC. Its translation is CASRPRQQETQYF.